This T cell receptor (beta chain) was sequenced during a study of response to subunit inactivated influenza vaccine. This clonotype appeared many times. Its antigen is unidentified. One entry per CDR3 protein, called by TCRdb with MiXCR from the RT-PCR reads. Altogether 400,000 to 650,000 distinct CDR3 sequences are present, roughly 7.9% being singletons, with the ten largest covering around 13%. Findings and caveats of the study: Every seasonal influenza vaccination brings in few new T cells, the authors suggested.

The germline V gene encodes CDR1 DFQATT and CDR2 SNEGSKA (reference sequence). The CDR3 has 15 residues. The trim removed 0 bases at V and 2 bases at J, leaving 1 base unmatched. The origin of this receptor is a man between 45 and 75 years old who received an inactivated influenza vaccine. The V call is TRBV20-1, the J call TRBJ2-6, with 7 bases fitting TRBD1. Sequencing used PBMCs from blood, obtained roughly 24 months after vaccination. The CDR3 DNA follows: TGCAGTGCTAGAGAGACAGGGACTGGGGCCAACGTCCTGACTTTC. Its translation is CSARETGTGANVLTF.